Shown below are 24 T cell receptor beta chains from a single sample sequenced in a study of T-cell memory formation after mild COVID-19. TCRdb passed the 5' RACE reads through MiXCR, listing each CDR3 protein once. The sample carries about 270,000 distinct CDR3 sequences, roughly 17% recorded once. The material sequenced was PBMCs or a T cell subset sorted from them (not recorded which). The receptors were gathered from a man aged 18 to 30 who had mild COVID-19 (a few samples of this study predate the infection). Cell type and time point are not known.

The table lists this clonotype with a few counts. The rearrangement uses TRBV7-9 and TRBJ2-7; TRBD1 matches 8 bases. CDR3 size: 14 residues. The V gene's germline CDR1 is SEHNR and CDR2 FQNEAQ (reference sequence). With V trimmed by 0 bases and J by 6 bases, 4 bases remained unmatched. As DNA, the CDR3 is TGTGCCAGCAGCTTAGCCCCAGGGGGCAGCGAGCAGTACTTC. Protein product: CASSLAPGGSEQYF.

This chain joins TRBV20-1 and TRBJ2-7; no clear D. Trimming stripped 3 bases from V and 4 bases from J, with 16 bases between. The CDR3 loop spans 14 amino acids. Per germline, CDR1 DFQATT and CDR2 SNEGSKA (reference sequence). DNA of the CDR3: TGCAGTGCTAGGAGTTCAGACTCTAAGTACGAGCAGTACGTC. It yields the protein CSARSSDSKYEQYV.

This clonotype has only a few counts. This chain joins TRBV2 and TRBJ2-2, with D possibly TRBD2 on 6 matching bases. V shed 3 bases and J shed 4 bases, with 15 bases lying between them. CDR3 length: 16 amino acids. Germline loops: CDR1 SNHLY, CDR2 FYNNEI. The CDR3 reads CASSDIRGWSTGELFF. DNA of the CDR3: TGTGCCAGCAGTGACATCCGGGGGTGGTCCACCGGGGAGCTGTTTTTT.

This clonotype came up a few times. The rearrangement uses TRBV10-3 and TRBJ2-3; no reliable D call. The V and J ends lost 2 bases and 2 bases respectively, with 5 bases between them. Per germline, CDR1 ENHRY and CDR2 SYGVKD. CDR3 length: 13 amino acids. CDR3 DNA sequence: TGTGCCATCAGTGAGGCCGCCACAGATACGCAGTATTTT. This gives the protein CAISEAATDTQYF.

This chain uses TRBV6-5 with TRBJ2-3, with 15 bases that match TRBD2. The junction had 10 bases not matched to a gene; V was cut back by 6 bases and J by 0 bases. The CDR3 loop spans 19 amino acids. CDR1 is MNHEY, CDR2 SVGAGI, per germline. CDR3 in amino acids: CASSSGTSGGPLSTDTQYF. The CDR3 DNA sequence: TGTGCCAGCAGCTCCGGGACTAGCGGGGGGCCTCTTAGCACAGATACGCAGTATTTT.

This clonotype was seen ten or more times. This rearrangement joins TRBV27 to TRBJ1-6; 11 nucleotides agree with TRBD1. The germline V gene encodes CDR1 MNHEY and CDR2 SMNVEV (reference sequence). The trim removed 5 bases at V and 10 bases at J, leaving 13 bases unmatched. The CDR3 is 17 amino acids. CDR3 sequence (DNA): TGTGCCAGCAGTCCGGACAGGGGGCGCGGAGGCTTGTCACCCCTCCACTTT. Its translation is CASSPDRGRGGLSPLHF.

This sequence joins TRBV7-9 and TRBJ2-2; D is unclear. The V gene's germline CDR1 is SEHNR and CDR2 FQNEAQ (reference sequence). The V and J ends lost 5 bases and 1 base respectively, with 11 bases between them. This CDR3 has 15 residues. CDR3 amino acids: CASSPTALNTGELFF. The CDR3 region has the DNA TGTGCCAGCAGCCCAACAGCCCTGAACACCGGGGAGCTGTTTTTT.

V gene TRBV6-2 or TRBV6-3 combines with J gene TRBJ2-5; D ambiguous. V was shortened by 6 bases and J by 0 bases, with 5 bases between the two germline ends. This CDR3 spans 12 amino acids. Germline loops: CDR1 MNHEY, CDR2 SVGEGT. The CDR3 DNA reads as TGTGCCAGCAGCGGCTACCAAGAGACCCAGTACTTC. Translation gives CASSGYQETQYF.

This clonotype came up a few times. The CDR3 reads CASSPTLSPGREKLFF. The CDR3 DNA reads as TGTGCCAGCAGCCCCACTCTCTCCCCAGGAAGGGAAAAACTGTTTTTT. This chain uses TRBV7-9 with TRBJ1-4; the D is unclear. This CDR3 has 16 residues. Germline V gene data show CDR1 as SEHNR and CDR2 as FQNEAQ (reference sequence). The V end was cut by 5 bases, the J end by 8 bases, with 21 bases between.

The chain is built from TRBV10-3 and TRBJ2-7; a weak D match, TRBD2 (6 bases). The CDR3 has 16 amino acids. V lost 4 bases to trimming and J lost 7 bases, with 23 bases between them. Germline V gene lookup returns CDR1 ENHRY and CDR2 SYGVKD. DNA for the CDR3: TGTGCCATCAGTGGGGGGAGGTCGGGCGGGGATGGTGAGCAGTACGTC. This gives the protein CAISGGRSGGDGEQYV.

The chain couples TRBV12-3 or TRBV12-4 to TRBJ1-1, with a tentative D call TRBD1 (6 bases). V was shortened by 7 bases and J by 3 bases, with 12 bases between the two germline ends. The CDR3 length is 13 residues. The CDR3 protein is CASTPSGDTEAFF. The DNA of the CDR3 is TGTGCCAGCACTCCATCAGGGGACACTGAAGCTTTCTTT.

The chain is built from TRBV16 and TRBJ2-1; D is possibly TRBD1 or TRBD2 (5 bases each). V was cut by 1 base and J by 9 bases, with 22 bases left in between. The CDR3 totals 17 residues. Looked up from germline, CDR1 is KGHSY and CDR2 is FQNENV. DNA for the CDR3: TGTGCCAGCAGCCAATTACCCTACGGGGCGGGTCGGGTTGAGCAGTTCTTC. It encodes CASSQLPYGAGRVEQFF.

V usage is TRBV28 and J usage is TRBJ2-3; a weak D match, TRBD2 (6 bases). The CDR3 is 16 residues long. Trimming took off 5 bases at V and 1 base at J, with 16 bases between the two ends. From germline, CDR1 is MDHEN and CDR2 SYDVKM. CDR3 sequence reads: CASSPSEGEGTDTQYF. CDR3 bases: TGTGCCAGCAGTCCTTCCGAAGGGGAGGGCACAGATACGCAGTATTTT.

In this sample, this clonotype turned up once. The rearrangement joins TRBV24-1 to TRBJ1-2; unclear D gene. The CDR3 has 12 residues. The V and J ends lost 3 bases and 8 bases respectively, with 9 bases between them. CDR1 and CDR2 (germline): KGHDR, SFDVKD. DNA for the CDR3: TGTGCCACCAGTGATGCTATTGGGGGCTACACCTTC. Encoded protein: CATSDAIGGYTF.

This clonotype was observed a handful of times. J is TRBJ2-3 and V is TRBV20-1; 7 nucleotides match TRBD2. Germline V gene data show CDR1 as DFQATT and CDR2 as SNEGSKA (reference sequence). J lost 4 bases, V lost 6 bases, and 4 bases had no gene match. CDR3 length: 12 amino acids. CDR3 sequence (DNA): TGCAGTGCAACGGGGGGTGCAGATACGCAGTATTTT. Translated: CSATGGADTQYF.

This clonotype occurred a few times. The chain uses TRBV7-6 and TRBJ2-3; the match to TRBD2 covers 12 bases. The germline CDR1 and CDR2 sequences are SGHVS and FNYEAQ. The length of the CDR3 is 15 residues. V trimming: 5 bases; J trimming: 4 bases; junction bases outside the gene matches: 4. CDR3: CASSASGGAADTQYF. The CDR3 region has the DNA TGTGCCAGCAGCGCTAGCGGGGGGGCCGCAGATACGCAGTATTTT.

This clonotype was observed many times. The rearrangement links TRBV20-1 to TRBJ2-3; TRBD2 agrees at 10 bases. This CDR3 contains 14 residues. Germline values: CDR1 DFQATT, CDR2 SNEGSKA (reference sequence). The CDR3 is CSARLAGVTDTQYF. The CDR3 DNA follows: TGCAGCGCCAGACTAGCGGGCGTCACAGATACGCAGTATTTT.

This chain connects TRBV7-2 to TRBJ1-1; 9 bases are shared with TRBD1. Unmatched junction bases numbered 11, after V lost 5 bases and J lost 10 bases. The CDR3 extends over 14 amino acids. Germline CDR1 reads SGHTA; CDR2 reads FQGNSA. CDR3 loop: CASSIPGQGWRAFF. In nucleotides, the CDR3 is TGTGCCAGCAGCATTCCGGGACAGGGTTGGCGAGCTTTCTTT. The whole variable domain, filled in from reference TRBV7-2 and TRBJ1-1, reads GAGVSQSPSNKVTEKGKDVELRCDPISGHTALYWYRQSLGQGLEFLIYFQGNSAPDKSGLPSDRFSAERTGGSVSTLTIQRTQQEDSAVYLCASSIPGQGWRAFFGQGTRLTVV.

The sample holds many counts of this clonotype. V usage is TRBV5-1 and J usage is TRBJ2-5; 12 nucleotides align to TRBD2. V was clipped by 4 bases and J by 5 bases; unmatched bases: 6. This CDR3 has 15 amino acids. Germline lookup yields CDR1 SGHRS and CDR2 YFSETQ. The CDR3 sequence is CASSPGLAGRETQYF. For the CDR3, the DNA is TGCGCCAGCAGCCCCGGACTAGCGGGGCGGGAGACCCAGTACTTC.

Here the CDR3 reads CASSLVGDRGSYEQYV. CDR3 nucleotides: TGCGCCAGCAGCTTGGTCGGGGACAGGGGTTCCTACGAGCAGTACGTC. The rearrangement uses TRBV5-1 and TRBJ2-7; TRBD1 aligns across 10 bases. The CDR3 runs 16 residues. Germline V gene data show CDR1 as SGHRS and CDR2 as YFSETQ. Trimming cost V 0 bases and J 1 base; bases outside gene matches: 4.

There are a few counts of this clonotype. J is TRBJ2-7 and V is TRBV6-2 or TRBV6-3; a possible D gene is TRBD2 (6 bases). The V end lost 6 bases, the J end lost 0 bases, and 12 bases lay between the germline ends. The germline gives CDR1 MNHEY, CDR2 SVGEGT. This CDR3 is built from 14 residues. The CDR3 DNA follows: TGTGCCAGCAGGAAAGGCGGGAACTCCTACGAGCAGTACGTC. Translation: CASRKGGNSYEQYV.

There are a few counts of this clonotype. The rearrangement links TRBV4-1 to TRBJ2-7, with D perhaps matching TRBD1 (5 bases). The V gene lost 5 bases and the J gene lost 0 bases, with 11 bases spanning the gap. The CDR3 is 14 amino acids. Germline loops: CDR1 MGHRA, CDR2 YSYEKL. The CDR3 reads CASSSQESSYEQYV. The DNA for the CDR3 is TGCGCCAGCAGCTCACAGGAGAGCTCCTACGAGCAGTACGTC.

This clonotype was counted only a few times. The CDR3 nucleotides read TGCGCCAGCAGCTTGGCCGCGGGGGCACAAGAGACCCAGTACTTC. Translated, it gives CASSLAAGAQETQYF. The chain couples TRBV5-1 to TRBJ2-5; TRBD2 might be the D (7 bases). Germline V gene lookup returns CDR1 SGHRS and CDR2 YFSETQ. CDR3 size: 15 residues. The V end was cut by 0 bases, the J end by 2 bases, with 11 bases between.

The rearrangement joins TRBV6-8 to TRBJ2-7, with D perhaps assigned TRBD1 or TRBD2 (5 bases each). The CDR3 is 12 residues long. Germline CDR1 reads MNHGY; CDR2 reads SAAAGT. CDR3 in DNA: TGTGCCAGCAGTACCCTTTCTACCAGGGAGAACGTC. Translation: CASSTLSTRENV.